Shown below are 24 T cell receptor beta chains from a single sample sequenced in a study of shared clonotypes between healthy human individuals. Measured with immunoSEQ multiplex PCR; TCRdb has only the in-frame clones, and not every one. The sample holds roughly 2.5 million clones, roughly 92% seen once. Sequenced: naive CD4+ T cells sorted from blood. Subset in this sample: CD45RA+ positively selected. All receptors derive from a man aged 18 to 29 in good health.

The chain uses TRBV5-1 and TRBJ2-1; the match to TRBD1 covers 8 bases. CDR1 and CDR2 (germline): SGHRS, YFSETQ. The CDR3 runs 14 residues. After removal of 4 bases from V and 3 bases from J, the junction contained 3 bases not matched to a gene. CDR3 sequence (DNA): TGCGCCAGCAGCGGACAGGGCCTCTACAATGAGCAGTTCTTC. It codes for CASSGQGLYNEQFF.

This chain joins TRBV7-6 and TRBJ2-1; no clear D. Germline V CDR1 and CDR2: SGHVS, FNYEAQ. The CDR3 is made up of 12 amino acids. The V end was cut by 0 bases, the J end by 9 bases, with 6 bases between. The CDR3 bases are TGTGCCAGCAGCTTAGCGGTTGGTGAGCAGTTCTTC. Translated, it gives CASSLAVGEQFF. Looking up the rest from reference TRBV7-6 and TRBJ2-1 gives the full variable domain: GAGVSQSPRYKVTKRGQDVALRCDPISGHVSLYWYRQALGQGPEFLTYFNYEAQQDKSGLPNDRFSAERPEGSISTLTIQRTEQRDSAMYRCASSLAVGEQFFGPGTRLTVL.

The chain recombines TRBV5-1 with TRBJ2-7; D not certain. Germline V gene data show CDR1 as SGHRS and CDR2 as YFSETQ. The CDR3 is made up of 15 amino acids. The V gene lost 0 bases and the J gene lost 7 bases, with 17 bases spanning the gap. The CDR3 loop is CASSLAGLRNGEQYF. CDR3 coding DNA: TGCGCCAGCAGCTTGGCGGGCCTCCGGAATGGGGAGCAGTACTTC.

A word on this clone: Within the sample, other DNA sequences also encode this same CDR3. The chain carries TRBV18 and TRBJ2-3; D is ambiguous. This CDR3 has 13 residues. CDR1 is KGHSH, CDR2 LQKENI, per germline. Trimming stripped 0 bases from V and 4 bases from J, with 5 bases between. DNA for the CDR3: TGTGCCAGCTCACCACCAAGCGCAGATACGCAGTATTTT. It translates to CASSPPSADTQYF.

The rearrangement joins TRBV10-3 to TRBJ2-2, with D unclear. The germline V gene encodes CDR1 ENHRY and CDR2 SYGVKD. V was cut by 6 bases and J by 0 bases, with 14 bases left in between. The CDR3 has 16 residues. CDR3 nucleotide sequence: TGTGCCATCAGCCTGAGAGGTGATCCGAACACCGGGGAGCTGTTTTTT. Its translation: CAISLRGDPNTGELFF.

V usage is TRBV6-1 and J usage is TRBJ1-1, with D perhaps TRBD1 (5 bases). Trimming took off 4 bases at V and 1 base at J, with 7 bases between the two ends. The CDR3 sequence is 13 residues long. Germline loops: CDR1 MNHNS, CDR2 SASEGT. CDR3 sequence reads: CASSGQKNTEAFF. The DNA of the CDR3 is TGTGCCAGCAGTGGACAGAAGAACACTGAAGCTTTCTTT.

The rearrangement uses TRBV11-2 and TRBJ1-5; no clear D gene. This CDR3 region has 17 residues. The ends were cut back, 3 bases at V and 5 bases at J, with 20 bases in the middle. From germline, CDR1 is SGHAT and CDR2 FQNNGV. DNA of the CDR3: TGTGCCAGCAGCTTTCCCCAGAGAGTTCTGGGCCATCAGCCCCAGCATTTT. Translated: CASSFPQRVLGHQPQHF.

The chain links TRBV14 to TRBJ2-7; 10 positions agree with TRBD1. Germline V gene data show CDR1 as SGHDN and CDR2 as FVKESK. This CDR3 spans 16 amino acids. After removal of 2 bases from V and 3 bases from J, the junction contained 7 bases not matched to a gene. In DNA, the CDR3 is TGTGCCAGCAGCCAATCCGGGACAGGGGTCTACTACGAGCAGTACTTC. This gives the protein CASSQSGTGVYYEQYF.

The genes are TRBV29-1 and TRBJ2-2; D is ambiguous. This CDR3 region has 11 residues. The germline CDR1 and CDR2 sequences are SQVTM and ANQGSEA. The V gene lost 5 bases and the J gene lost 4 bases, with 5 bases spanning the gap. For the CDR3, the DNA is TGCAGCGTTAAATCCACCGGGGAGCTGTTTTTT. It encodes CSVKSTGELFF.

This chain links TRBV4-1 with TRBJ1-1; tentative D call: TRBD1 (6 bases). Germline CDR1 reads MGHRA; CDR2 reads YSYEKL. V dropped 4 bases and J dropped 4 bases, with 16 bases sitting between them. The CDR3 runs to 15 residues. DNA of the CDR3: TGCGCCAGCAGCCCGAACTTGGGGGCAGTCACTGAAGCTTTCTTT. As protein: CASSPNLGAVTEAFF.

This CDR3 reads CASRETTGSYEQYF. The CDR3 region has the DNA TGCGCCAGCAGGGAAACAACAGGATCCTACGAGCAGTACTTC. The chain combines TRBV10-1 with TRBJ2-7; a possible D gene is TRBD1 (5 bases). Germline-derived CDR1 and CDR2 are WNHNN and SYGVQD (reference sequence). Trimming stripped 6 bases from V and 1 base from J, with 13 bases between. This CDR3 spans 14 amino acids.

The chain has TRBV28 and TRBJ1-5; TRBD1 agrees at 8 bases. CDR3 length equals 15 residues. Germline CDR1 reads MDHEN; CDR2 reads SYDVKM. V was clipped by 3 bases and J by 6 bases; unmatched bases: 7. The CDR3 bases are TGTGCCAGCAGTTTTTCCCAGGGGGCTTCTCAGCCCCAGCATTTT. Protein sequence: CASSFSQGASQPQHF.

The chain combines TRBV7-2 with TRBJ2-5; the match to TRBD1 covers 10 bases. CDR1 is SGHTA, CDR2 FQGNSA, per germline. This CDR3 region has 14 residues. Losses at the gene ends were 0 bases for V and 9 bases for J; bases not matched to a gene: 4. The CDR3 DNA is TGTGCCAGCAGCTTAGCCGGGACAGGGGAGGCCCAGTACTTC. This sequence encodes CASSLAGTGEAQYF.

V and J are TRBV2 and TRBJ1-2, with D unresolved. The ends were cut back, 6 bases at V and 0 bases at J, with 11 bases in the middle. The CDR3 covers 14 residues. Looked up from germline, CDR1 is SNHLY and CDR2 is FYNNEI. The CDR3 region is CASRSDGPNYGYTF. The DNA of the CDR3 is TGTGCCAGCAGATCGGACGGCCCTAACTATGGCTACACCTTC.

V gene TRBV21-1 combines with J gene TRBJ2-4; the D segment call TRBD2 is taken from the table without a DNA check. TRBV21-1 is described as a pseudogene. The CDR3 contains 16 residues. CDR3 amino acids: CASSKPEVGAKNIQYF. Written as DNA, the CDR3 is TGTGCCAGCAGCAAACCGGAGGTTGGAGCCAAAAACATTCAGTACTTC.

In nucleotides, the CDR3 is TGCGCCAGCAGTGAACAGGGTCCTGGTCAGCCCCAGCATTTT. Translation gives CASSEQGPGQPQHF. The V gene is TRBV10-2, the J gene TRBJ1-5; perhaps TRBD1 as D (6 bases). The CDR3 is 14 residues long. Per the germline V gene, CDR1 is WSHSY and CDR2 is SAAADI. V lost 3 bases and J lost 6, with 12 bases in between.

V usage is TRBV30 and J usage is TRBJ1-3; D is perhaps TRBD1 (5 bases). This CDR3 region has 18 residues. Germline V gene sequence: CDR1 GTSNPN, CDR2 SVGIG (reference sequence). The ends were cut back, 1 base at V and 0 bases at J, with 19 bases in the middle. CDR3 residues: CAWSGRRDGELSGNTIYF. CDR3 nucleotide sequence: TGTGCCTGGAGTGGTCGTAGGGACGGGGAACTCTCTGGAAACACCATATATTTT.

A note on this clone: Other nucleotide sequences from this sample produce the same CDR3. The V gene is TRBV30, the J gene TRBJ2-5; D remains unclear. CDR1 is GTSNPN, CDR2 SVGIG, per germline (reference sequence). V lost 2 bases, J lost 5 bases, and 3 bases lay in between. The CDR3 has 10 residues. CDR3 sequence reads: CAWSLETQYF. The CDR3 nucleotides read TGTGCCTGGAGTCTGGAGACCCAGTACTTC.

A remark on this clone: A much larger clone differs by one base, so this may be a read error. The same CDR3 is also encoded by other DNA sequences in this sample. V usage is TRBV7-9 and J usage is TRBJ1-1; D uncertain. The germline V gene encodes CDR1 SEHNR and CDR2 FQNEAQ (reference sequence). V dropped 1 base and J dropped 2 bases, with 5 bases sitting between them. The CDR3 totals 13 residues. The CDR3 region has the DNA TGTGCCAGCAGCTTAGACCTAAACACTGAAGCTTTCTTT. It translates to CASSLDLNTEAFF.

DNA for the CDR3: TGTGCCAGCAGCCTCTCAGCGGGGCCAACCTACGAGCAGTACTTC. Protein sequence: CASSLSAGPTYEQYF. The chain links TRBV5-5 to TRBJ2-7; 7 nucleotides match TRBD2. The CDR3 totals 15 residues. Germline loops: CDR1 SGHKS, CDR2 YYEKEE (reference sequence). J gave up 2 bases and V 4 bases, and 9 bases lay outside the gene matches.

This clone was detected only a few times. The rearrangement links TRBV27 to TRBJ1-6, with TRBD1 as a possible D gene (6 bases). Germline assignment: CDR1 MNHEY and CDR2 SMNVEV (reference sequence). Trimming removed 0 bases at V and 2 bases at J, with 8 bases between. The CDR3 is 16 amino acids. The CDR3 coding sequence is TGTGCCAGCAGTTTATCGACAGGCACCTATAATTCACCCCTCCACTTT. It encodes CASSLSTGTYNSPLHF.

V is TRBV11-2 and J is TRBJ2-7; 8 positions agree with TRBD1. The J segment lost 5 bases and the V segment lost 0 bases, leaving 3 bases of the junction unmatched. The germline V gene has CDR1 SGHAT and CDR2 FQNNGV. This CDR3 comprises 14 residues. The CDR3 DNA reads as TGTGCCAGCAGCTTAGACAGGGGGCTAGACGAGCAGTACTTC. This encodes CASSLDRGLDEQYF.

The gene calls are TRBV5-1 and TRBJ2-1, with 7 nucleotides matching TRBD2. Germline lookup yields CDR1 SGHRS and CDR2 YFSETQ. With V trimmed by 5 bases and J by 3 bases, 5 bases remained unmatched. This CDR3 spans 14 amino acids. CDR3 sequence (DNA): TGCGCCAGCAGGCGACGGGAGGTCTACAATGAGCAGTTCTTC. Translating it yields CASRRREVYNEQFF. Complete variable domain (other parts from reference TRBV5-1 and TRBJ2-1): KAGVTQTPRYLIKTRGQQVTLSCSPISGHRSVSWYQQTPGQGLQFLFEYFSETQRNKGNFPGRFSGRQFSNSRSEMNVSTLELGDSALYLCASRRREVYNEQFFGPGTRLTVL.

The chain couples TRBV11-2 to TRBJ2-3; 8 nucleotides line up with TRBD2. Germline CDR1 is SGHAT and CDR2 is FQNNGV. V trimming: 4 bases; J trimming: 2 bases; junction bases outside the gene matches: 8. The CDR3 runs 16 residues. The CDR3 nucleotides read TGTGCCAGCAGCTACGGCTTAGCGGGACCCACAGATACGCAGTATTTT. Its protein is CASSYGLAGPTDTQYF.